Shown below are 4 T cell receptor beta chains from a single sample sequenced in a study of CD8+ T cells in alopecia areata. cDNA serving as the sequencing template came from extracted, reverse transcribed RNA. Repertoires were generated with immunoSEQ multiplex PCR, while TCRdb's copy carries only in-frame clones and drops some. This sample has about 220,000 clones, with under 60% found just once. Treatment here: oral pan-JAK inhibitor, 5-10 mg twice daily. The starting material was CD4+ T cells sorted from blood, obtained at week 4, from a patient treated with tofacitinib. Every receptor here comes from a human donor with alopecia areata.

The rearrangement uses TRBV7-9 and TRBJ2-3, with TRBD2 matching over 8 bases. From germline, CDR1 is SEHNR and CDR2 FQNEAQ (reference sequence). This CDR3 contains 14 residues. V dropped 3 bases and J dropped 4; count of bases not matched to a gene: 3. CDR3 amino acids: CASSFPAGADTQYF. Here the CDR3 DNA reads TGTGCCAGCAGCTTCCCAGCGGGGGCAGATACGCAGTATTTT.

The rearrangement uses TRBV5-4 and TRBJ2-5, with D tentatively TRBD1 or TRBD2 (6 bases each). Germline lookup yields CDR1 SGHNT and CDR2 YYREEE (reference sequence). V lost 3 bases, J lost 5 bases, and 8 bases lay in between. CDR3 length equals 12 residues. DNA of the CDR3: TGTGCCAGCAGCTGGGGGGCTGAGACCCAGTACTTC. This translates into CASSWGAETQYF.

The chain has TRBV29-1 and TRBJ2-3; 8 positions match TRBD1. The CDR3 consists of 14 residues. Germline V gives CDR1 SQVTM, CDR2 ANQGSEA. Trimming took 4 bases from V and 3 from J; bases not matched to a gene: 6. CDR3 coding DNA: TGCAGCGTTGGACAGGGGACCGGGACAGATACGCAGTATTTT. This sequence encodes CSVGQGTGTDTQYF.

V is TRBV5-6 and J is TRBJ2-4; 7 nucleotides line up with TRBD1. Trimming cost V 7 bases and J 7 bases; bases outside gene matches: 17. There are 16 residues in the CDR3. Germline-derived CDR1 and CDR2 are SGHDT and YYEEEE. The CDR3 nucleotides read TGTGCCAGCCATGGGACAGCCCTTTGGAGTCGGAACATTCAGTACTTC. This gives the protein CASHGTALWSRNIQYF.